A single sample is the source of the 4 T cell receptor beta chains below, sequenced in a study of control samples from healthy donors and cancer patients. Generated by immunoSEQ multiplex PCR, the TCRdb table keeps only in-frame clones and is missing some. The sample carries around 250,000 clones, around 80% recorded once. What was sequenced was PBMCs. These TCRs come from a woman in her sixties or seventies with lung cancer.

The chain carries TRBV15 and TRBJ1-1, with 7 bases that match TRBD1. V lost 1 base, J lost 1 base, and 9 bases stayed unmatched. Looked up from germline, CDR1 is LNHNV and CDR2 is YYDKDF (reference sequence). The CDR3 sequence is 17 residues long. The CDR3 bases are TGTGCCACCAGCAGAGGTCAGGGGGGCACCCCGAACACTGAAGCTTTCTTT. Protein: CATSRGQGGTPNTEAFF.

The gene calls are TRBV27 and TRBJ1-1; D gene ambiguous. This CDR3 is built from 15 residues. The germline V and J ends were trimmed by 7 bases and 0 bases, with 15 bases remaining between them. Germline V gene lookup returns CDR1 MNHEY and CDR2 SMNVEV (reference sequence). The CDR3 loop is CASNPVIGMNTEAFF. The DNA for the CDR3 is TGTGCCAGCAACCCAGTCATCGGGATGAACACTGAAGCTTTCTTT.

The chain uses TRBV5-1 and TRBJ2-7, with TRBD1 as a possible D gene (6 bases). Trimming pared 2 bases from V and 0 bases from J, leaving 9 bases between. In germline, CDR1 is SGHRS, CDR2 YFSETQ. CDR3 size: 14 residues. CDR3 sequence: CASSLSGDSYEQYF. CDR3 in DNA: TGCGCCAGCAGCTTATCAGGGGACTCCTACGAGCAGTACTTC.

The J gene is TRBJ2-3, the V gene TRBV29-1, with D possibly TRBD2 on 6 matching bases. The CDR3 totals 12 residues. The germline V and J ends were trimmed by 6 bases and 0 bases, with 7 bases remaining between them. Germline V gene lookup returns CDR1 SQVTM and CDR2 ANQGSEA. The DNA for the CDR3 is TGCAGCGTGGCGGGGAGCACAGATACGCAGTATTTT. This gives the protein CSVAGSTDTQYF.